This T cell receptor (beta chain) was documented in a study of blood T cell repertoires in COVID-19 (dated by TCRdb to the early 2020s). A note on the overall study: Samples covering the acute and convalescent phases of COVID-19 were provided by collaborators in the United States, Italy and Spain. The material from the prospective study consisted of cDNA or gDNA derived from T cells, B-cell-depleted T cells, or PBMCs. Subjects who had been exposed to COVID-19, were actively infected with it, or had recovered from it provided the deeply sampled blood TCRbeta repertoires that made up the dataset. The repertoires were released in a freely available public database intended as a resource for research on the immune response to SARS-CoV-2. Samples came from the ongoing ImmuneRACE study (first 160 participants) plus 1,254 subjects from 6 global collaborators. Nearly every sample came with metadata listing a de-identified subject ID, COVID-19 status, age in years and sex. HLA class I and class II types, where available, came from metadata supplied by the sample provider rather than from assay-based typing. On the study overall, not on this receptor specifically: The amount of clinical and demographic metadata varied by source and participant and was provided uncurated.

This clone was counted once. The target of this receptor is not known. No quality values exist for individual bases; no much larger clone is one base distant. The immunoSEQ Assay, a bias-controlled multiplex PCR, was used to amplify TCRbeta CDR3 regions from genomic DNA. The authors processed their data as follows. Nucleated cell counts per sample were estimated from amplification of reference gene primers within the assay. Sequence reads were collapsed and filtered to measure the absolute abundance of every unique TCRbeta CDR3 rearrangement. For each sample, productive Simpson clonality was calculated as the square root of Simpson's diversity index over productive rearrangements. Sourced from immuneACCESS, this table was stored by TCRdb with only in-frame sequences that have V and J called. A share of the clones is absent; for the studies checked, an unresolved V gene accounts for under half, and the remainder has no known explanation. V and J calls plus clone size are reproduced from that table; the DNA served to infer D and trimming. The sample profile shows 97,000 or so clones; just over 90% of them were found once. The ten largest clones add up to 1.7% of the sample.

Whole blood was collected in K2EDTA tubes by collaborating institutions according to the institutions' own protocols. Collaborator samples were shipped for TCRbeta analysis as frozen whole blood, isolated PBMCs, or DNA extracted from either sample type. The trim is 4 bases for V and 2 bases for J, with a gap of 11 bases between the germline ends. CDR1 and CDR2 are read off the germline V gene as SQVTM and ANQGSEA. Spanning cysteine to phenylalanine, the CDR3 consists of 13 amino acids. Only the CDR3 portion is preserved as DNA: 39 bases, with reading frame beginning at the first base. The sample was peripheral blood. The chain is encoded by TRBV29-1 joined to TRBJ1-1; matching of 6 bases hints at TRBD1 as the D gene. The TCR sequence derives from a man in his 60s with acute or convalescent COVID-19. The DNA is TGCAGCGTTGTCAGCGGGGGCAACACTGAAGCTTTCTTT. Its amino acids are CSVVSGGNTEAFF.